This TCR beta chain was recorded in a study of blood T cells in healthy people across ages. This CDR3 region has 15 residues. The germline V gene has CDR1 MGHRA and CDR2 YSYEKL. It was with a sample-barcoded 5' primer and a J-beta primer mix that a second PCR of roughly 7 to 12 cycles was run. Every molecule of cDNA carried a tag from a template-switch adaptor with 12 random nucleotides. TCRdb fed the 5' RACE reads into MiXCR, producing one record per CDR3 protein. The sample lists about 1.4 million distinct CDR3 sequences; 59% were seen once. Concerning this clonotype: An end of the junction differs from the germline gene, which may be a read error.

The clonotype was recovered from a man aged 18 to 29 in good health. The chain couples TRBV4-1 to TRBJ2-1, with D tentatively TRBD1 (5 bases). Sequenced material: blood. The CDR3, as DNA: TGCGCCAACAGCCAAGGGGCAGGAGTGATCAATGAGCAGTTCTTC. Translating gives CANSQGAGVINEQFF.